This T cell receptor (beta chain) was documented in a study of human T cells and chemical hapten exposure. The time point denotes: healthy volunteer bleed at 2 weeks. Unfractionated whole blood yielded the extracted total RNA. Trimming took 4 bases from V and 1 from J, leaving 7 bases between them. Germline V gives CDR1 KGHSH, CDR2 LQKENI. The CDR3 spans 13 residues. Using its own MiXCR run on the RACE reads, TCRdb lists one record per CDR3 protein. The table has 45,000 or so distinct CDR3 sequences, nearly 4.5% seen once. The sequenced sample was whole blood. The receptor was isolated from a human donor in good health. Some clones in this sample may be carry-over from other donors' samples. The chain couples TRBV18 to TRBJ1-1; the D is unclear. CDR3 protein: CASSLDQNTEAFF. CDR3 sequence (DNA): TGTGCCAGCTCACTTGATCAGAACACTGAAGCTTTCTTT.